These T cell receptor beta chains were read from a single sample in a study of CD8+CD57+ T cells in acquired aplastic anemia. TCRdb recomputed calls from the reads with MiXCR, one row per CDR3 protein. The sample records fewer than 150,000 distinct CDR3 sequences, roughly 50% being singletons. Sequencing input: sorted CD4+, CD8+, or CD8+CD57+ T cells (not recorded which) from PBMCs. These receptors originate from a human donor in good health, serving as a control. The CDR3 runs from the conserved cysteine through the conserved F or W. The order of the fields is V gene, J gene, CDR3 protein.

>TRBV19|TRBJ1-6
CASSIDYNSPLHF
>TRBV6-1|TRBJ2-5
CASSETPGGGETQYF
>TRBV3-1|TRBJ1-2
CASSPAGPQSYGYTF
>TRBV10-3|TRBJ2-3
CATASAVSTDTQYF
>TRBV5-4|TRBJ2-2
CASSLVPPGSTGELFF
>TRBV20-1|TRBJ2-5
CSAPQTSGTQETQYF
>TRBV11-2|TRBJ2-1
CASSERQGSYNEQFF
>TRBV14|TRBJ1-5
CASSQAGFDQPQHF
>TRBV7-2|TRBJ2-3
CASSLSGTGADTQYF
>TRBV19|TRBJ2-7
CASSIDGQGALEQYF
>TRBV19|TRBJ1-2
CASSAGPGRYTF
>TRBV25-1|TRBJ1-2
CASSLGQGTANYGYTF
>TRBV15|TRBJ2-7
CATGRDRRGPYEQYF
>TRBV7-2|TRBJ1-6
CASSWGTVRNSPLHF
>TRBV7-2|TRBJ2-3
CASSFGGTTDTQYF
>TRBV12-3/TRBV12-4|TRBJ1-2
CASGITGGGLNHNYGYTF
>TRBV24-1|TRBJ2-3
CATSGLAGTDTQYF
>TRBV4-1|TRBJ1-2
CASSPLNRGHGYTF
>TRBV5-1|TRBJ2-7
CASSLAGGGVYEQYF
>TRBV12-3/TRBV12-4|TRBJ1-1
CASSPGQGSSNTEAFF
>TRBV5-1|TRBJ2-7
CASSPLAGASYEQYF
>TRBV25-1|TRBJ2-1
CASRTSGNNEQFF
>TRBV7-8|TRBJ2-7
CASSPGTRGEQYF
>TRBV19|TRBJ1-2
CASSTTLQGATYGYTF
>TRBV29-1|TRBJ2-1
CSVLGGLSYNEQFF
>TRBV18|TRBJ1-2
CASSPRQLYGYTF
>TRBV2|TRBJ2-7
CASSGTGLEQYF
>TRBV7-9|TRBJ1-2
CASSQAGYGYTF
>TRBV24-1|TRBJ2-3
CATSDGTSGVQYF
>TRBV7-9|TRBJ1-2
CASSLVGGNGYTF
>TRBV5-8|TRBJ1-5
CASSWTVNQPQHF
>TRBV20-1|TRBJ1-1
CSARGRRGYTEAFF
>TRBV7-6|TRBJ2-7
CASSFALYEQYF
>TRBV7-8|TRBJ1-1
CASSLTGNPNTEAFF
>TRBV7-6|TRBJ2-1
CASSSKGGGTYNEQFF
>TRBV7-2|TRBJ2-3
CASSLEQTDTQYF
>TRBV2|TRBJ1-1
CASSVMRGAGAEAFF
>TRBV7-9|TRBJ2-7
CASSRGQSSYEQYF
>TRBV27|TRBJ1-1
CASSLFGGPNTEAFF
>TRBV15|TRBJ1-6
CATSRDDHGPPLHF
>TRBV20-1|TRBJ2-7
CSAGTSGGAEQYF
>TRBV5-1|TRBJ2-1
CASSRYGTGRDNEQFF
>TRBV11-2|TRBJ1-6
CASSLKAALGNSPLHF
>TRBV19|TRBJ1-1
CASSIRQGVIAFF
>TRBV19|TRBJ2-7
CASSIEGQPYEQYF
>TRBV2|TRBJ1-1
CASSVTGMNTEAFF
>TRBV12-3/TRBV12-4|TRBJ2-5
CASSLAGGCQETQYF
>TRBV7-3|TRBJ1-6
CASSSREGANSPLHF
>TRBV7-9|TRBJ2-7
CASGIAPPCSYEQYF
>TRBV6-1|TRBJ2-1
CASSPGLTGGSSEQFF
>TRBV7-9|TRBJ2-1
CATKQVEQFF
>TRBV19|TRBJ1-1
CASANRALNTEAFF
>TRBV7-9|TRBJ1-2
CASKIGPTGGGYTF
>TRBV7-9|TRBJ1-1
CASSSQGATEAFF
>TRBV9|TRBJ1-2
CASSVPAYGYTF
>TRBV6-1|TRBJ2-7
CASTHSGPPSEQYF
>TRBV24-1|TRBJ2-3
CATSDLLEGGTDTQYF
>TRBV15|TRBJ1-1
CATSRGLQGADTEAFF
>TRBV25-1|TRBJ2-7
CGSSVRSRDEQYF
>TRBV25-1|TRBJ1-1
CASSEPTGTEAFF